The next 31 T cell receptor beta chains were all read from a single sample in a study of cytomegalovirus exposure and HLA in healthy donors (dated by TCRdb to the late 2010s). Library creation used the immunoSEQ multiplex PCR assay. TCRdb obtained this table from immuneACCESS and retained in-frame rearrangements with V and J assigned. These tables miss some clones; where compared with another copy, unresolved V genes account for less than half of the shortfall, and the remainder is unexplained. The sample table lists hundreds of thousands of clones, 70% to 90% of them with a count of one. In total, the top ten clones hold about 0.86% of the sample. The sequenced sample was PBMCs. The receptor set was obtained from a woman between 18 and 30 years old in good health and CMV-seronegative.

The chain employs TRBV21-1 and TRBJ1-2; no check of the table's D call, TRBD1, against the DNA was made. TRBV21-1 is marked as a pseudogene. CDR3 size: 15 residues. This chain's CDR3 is CASSISGTGICGYTF. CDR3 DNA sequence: TGTGCCAGCAGCATCTCCGGGACAGGGATTTGTGGCTACACCTTC.

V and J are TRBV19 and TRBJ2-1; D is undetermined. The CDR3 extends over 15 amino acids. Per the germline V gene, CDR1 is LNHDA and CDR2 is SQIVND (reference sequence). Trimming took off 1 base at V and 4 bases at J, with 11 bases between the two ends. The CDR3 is CASSIVPRSYNEQFF. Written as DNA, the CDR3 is TGTGCCAGTAGTATAGTCCCCAGATCTTACAATGAGCAGTTCTTC.

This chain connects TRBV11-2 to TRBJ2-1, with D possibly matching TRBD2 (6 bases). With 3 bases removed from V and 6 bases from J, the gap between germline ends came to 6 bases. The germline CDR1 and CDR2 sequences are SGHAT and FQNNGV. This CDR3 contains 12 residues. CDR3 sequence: CASSLTSNEQFF. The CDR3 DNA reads TGTGCCAGCAGCTTGACTAGCAATGAGCAGTTCTTC. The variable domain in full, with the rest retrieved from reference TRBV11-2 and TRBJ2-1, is EAGVAQSPRYKIIEKRQSVAFWCNPISGHATLYWYQQILGQGPKLLIQFQNNGVVDDSQLPKDRFSAERLKGVDSTLKIQPAKLEDSAVYLCASSLTSNEQFFGPGTRLTVL.

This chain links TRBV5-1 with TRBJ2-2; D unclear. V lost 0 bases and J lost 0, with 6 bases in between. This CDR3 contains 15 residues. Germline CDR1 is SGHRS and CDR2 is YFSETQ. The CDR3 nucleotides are TGCGCCAGCAGCTTGGTGCAGACGAACACCGGGGAGCTGTTTTTT. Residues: CASSLVQTNTGELFF.

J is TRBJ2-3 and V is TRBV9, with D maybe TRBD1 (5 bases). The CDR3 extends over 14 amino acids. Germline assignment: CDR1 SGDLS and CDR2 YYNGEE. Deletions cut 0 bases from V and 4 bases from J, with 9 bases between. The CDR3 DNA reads TGTGCCAGCAGCGTAGCAGGGTTTGCAGATACGCAGTATTTT. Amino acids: CASSVAGFADTQYF.

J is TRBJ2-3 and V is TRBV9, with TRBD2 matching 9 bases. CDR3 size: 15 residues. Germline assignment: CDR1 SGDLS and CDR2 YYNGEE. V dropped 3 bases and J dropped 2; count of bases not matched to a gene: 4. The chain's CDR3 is CASSATSGYTDTQYF. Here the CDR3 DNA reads TGTGCCAGCAGCGCCACTAGCGGGTACACAGATACGCAGTATTTT.

CDR3 bases: TGTGCCAGCAGCGTCTCGACTAGCGGGAGTTCTATTGAGCAGTTCTTC. Translated, it gives CASSVSTSGSSIEQFF. V gene TRBV9 combines with J gene TRBJ2-1, with 12 bases aligning to TRBD2. Germline V gene sequence: CDR1 SGDLS, CDR2 YYNGEE. CDR3 length equals 16 residues. The V and J ends lost 2 bases and 9 bases, in that order; junction bases with no gene match: 9.

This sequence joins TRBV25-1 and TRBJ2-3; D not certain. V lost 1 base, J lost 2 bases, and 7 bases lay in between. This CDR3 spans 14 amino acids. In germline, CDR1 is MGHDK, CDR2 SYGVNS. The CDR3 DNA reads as TGTGCCAGCAGTGAATCCAGAATCACAGATACGCAGTATTTT. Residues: CASSESRITDTQYF.

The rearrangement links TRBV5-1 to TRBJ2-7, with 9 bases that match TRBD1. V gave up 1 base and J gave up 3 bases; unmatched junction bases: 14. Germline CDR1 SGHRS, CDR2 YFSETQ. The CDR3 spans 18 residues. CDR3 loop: CASSLTVGTGLLGYEQYF. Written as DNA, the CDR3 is TGCGCCAGCAGCTTGACCGTCGGGACAGGGCTTTTGGGCTACGAGCAGTACTTC.

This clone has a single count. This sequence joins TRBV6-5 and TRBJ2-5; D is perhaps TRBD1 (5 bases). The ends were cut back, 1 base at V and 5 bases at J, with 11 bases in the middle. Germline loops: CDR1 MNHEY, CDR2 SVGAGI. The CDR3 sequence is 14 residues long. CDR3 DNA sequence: TGTGCCAGCAGTTACTTTAGGGGTGTTGAGACCCAGTACTTC. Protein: CASSYFRGVETQYF.

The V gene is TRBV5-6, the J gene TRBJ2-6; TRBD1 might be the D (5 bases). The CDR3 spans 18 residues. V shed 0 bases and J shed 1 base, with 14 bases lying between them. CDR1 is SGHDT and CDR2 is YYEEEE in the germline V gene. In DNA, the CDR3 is TGTGCCAGCAGCTTGGTGACAGCCCAAGGGTCTGGGGCCAACGTCCTGACTTTC. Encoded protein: CASSLVTAQGSGANVLTF.

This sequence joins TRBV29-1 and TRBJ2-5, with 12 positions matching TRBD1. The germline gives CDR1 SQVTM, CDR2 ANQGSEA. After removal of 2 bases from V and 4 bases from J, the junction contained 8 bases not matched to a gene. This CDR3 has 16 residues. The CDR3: CSVETPGQGARETQYF. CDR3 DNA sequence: TGCAGCGTTGAAACCCCGGGACAGGGGGCTCGAGAGACCCAGTACTTC.

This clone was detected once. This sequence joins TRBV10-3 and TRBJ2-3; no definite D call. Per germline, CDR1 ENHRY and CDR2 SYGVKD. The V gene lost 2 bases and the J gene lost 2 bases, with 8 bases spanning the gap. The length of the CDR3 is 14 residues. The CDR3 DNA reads TGTGCCATCAGTGAGCCCAAGCTCACAGATACGCAGTATTTT. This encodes CAISEPKLTDTQYF.

Here the CDR3 DNA reads TGTGCCAGTAGTATCCCGGACAGGGGGCATTACTATGGCTACACCTTC. Translating it yields CASSIPDRGHYYGYTF. V gene TRBV19 combines with J gene TRBJ1-2; 11 nucleotides line up with TRBD1. V was clipped by 3 bases and J by 3 bases; unmatched bases: 6. The length of the CDR3 is 16 residues. Germline V gene lookup returns CDR1 LNHDA and CDR2 SQIVND (reference sequence).

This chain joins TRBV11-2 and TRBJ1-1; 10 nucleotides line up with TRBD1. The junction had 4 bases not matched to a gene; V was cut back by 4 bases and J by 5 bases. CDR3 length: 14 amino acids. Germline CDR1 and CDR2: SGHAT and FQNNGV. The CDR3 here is CASSSDRGRTEAFF. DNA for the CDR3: TGTGCCAGCAGCTCCGACAGGGGGCGGACTGAAGCTTTCTTT.

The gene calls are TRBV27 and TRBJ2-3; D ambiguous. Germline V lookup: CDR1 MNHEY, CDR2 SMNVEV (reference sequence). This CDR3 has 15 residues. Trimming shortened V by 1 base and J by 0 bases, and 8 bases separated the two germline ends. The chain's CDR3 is CASSLWQTSTDTQYF. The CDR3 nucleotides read TGTGCCAGCAGTTTATGGCAGACTAGCACAGATACGCAGTATTTT.

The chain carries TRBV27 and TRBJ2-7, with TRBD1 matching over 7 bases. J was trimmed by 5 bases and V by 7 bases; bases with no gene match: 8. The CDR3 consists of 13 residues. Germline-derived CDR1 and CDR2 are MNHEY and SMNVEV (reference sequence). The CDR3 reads CASTPQGENEQYF. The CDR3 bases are TGTGCCAGCACCCCTCAGGGGGAAAACGAGCAGTACTTC.

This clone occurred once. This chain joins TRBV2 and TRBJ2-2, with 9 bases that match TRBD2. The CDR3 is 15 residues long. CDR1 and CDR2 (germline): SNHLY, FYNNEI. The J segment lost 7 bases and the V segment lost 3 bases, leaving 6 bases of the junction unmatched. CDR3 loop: CASSDGGRGLGELFF. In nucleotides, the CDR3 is TGTGCCAGCAGTGACGGCGGGAGGGGGCTCGGGGAGCTGTTTTTT.

CDR3 in amino acids: CASSLSGRQYNEQFF. The CDR3 DNA reads TGTGCCAGCAGCTTGAGCGGGAGGCAGTACAATGAGCAGTTCTTC. The J gene is TRBJ2-1, the V gene TRBV5-4, with 9 bases lining up with TRBD2. This CDR3 has 15 residues. CDR1 is SGHNT, CDR2 YYREEE, per germline (reference sequence). V was clipped by 1 base and J by 4 bases; unmatched bases: 3. The full variable domain, with the rest looked up from reference TRBV5-4 and TRBJ2-1, is ETGVTQSPTHLIKTRGQQVTLRCSSQSGHNTVSWYQQALGQGPQFIFQYYREEENGRGNFPPRFSGLQFPNYSSELNVNALELDDSALYLCASSLSGRQYNEQFFGPGTRLTVL.

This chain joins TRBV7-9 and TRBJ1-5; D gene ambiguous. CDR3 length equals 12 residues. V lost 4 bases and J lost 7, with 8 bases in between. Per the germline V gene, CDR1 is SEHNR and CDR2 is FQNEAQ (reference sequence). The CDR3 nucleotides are TGTGCCAGCAGCTCCCAATCCCAGCCCCAGCATTTT. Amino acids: CASSSQSQPQHF.

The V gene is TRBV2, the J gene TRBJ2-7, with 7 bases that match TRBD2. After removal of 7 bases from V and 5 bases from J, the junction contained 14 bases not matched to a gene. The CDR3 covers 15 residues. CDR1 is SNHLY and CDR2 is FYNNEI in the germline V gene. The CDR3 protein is CASTPWGGKADEQYF. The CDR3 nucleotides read TGTGCCAGCACTCCTTGGGGAGGGAAGGCGGACGAGCAGTACTTC.

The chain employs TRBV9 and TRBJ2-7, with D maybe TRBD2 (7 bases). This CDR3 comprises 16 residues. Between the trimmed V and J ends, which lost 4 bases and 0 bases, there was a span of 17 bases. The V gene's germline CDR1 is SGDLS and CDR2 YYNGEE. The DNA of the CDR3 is TGTGCCAGCAGCAAACGCGCCGGGGGGCCCTCCTACGAGCAGTACTTC. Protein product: CASSKRAGGPSYEQYF.

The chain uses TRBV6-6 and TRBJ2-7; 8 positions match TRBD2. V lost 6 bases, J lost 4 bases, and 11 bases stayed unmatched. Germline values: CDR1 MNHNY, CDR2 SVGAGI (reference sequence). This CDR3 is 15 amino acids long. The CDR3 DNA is TGTGCCAGCAGATTAAGCGGGAGCGGTAATTACGAGCAGTACTTC. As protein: CASRLSGSGNYEQYF.

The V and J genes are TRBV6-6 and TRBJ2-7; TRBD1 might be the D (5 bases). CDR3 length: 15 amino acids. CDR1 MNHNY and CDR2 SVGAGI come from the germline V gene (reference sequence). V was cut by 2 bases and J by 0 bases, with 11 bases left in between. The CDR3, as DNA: TGTGCCAGCAGTTACGGGTTTGGGGCCTCCTACGAGCAGTACTTC. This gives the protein CASSYGFGASYEQYF.

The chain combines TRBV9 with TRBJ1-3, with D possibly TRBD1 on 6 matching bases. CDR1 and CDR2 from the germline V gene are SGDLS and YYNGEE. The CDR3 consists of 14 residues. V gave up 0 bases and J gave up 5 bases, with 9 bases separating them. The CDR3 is CASSVGDNRNTIYF. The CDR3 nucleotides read TGTGCCAGCAGCGTAGGGGACAATAGAAACACCATATATTTT.

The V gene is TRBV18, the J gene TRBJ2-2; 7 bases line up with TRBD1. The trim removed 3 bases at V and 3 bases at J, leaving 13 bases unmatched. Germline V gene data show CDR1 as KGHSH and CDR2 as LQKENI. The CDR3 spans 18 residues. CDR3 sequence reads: CASSPRGMSGADTGELFF. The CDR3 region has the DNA TGTGCCAGCTCACCCAGGGGGATGAGCGGCGCGGACACCGGGGAGCTGTTTTTT.

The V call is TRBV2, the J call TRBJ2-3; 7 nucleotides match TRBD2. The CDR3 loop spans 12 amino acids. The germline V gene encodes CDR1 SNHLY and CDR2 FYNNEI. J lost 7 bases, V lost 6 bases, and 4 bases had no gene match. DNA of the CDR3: TGTGCCAGCAGAATCGGGGGGAATACGCAGTATTTT. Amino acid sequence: CASRIGGNTQYF.

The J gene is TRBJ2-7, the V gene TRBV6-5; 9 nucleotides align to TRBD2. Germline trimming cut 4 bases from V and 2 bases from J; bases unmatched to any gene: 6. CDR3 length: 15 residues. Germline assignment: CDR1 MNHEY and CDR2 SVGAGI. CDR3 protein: CASSSPTSGAYEQYF. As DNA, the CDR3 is TGTGCCAGCAGTTCCCCGACTAGCGGTGCCTACGAGCAGTACTTC.

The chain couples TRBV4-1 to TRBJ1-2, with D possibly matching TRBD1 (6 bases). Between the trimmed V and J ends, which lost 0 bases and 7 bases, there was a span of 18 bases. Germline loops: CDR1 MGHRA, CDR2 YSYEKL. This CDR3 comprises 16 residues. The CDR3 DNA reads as TGCGCCAGCAGCCAAGATGGGGGGGCTTCTTCACGTGGCTACACCTTC. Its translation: CASSQDGGASSRGYTF.

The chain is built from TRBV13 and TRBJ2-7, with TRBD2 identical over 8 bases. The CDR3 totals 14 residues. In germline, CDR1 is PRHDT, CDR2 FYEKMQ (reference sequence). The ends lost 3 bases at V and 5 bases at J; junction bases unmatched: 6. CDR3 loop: CASSLGSGIDEQYF. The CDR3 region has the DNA TGTGCCAGCAGCTTGGGTAGCGGGATTGACGAGCAGTACTTC.

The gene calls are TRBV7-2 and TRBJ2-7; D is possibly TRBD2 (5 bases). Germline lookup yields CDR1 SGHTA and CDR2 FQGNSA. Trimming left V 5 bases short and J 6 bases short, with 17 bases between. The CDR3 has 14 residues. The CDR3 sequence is CASSPDTRRSEQYF. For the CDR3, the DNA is TGTGCCAGCAGCCCCGACACTAGGCGGAGCGAGCAGTACTTC.